Presented here are 19 T cell receptor beta chains from one specimen sequenced in a study of chemoradiotherapy in HPV16-positive cancers. The repertoire was sequenced with immunoSEQ multiplex PCR; TCRdb's copy has only in-frame clones and lacks some. The sample lists about 21,000 clones, around 87% occurring once. The starting material was blood, obtained from a patient who underwent chemoradiotherapy. The receptors stem from a human donor with HPV-associated anogenital cancer.

The V gene is TRBV7-2, the J gene TRBJ2-7; unclear D gene. CDR1 SGHTA and CDR2 FQGNSA come from the germline V gene. Trimming took 3 bases from V and 5 from J, leaving 2 bases between them. This CDR3 has 10 amino acids. Here the CDR3 reads CASSFDEQYF. Written as DNA, the CDR3 is TGTGCCAGCAGCTTCGACGAGCAGTACTTC.

The table lists this clone with a few counts. The rearrangement uses TRBV20-1 and TRBJ1-2, with D hard to call. CDR1 is DFQATT, CDR2 SNEGSKA, per germline (reference sequence). The CDR3 consists of 11 residues. V was cut by 6 bases and J by 7 bases, with 12 bases left in between. CDR3 protein: CSAEVRGGYTF. In nucleotides, the CDR3 is TGCAGTGCCGAGGTGCGGGGTGGCTACACCTTC.

The chain has TRBV28 and TRBJ1-5, with D possibly matching TRBD1 (5 bases). Trimming took off 7 bases at V and 7 bases at J, with 14 bases between the two ends. The CDR3 length is 13 residues. Germline CDR1 reads MDHEN; CDR2 reads SYDVKM. CDR3 sequence: CASKSPGGQPQHF. Written as DNA, the CDR3 is TGTGCCAGCAAATCTCCCGGGGGGCAGCCCCAGCATTTT.

The chain recombines TRBV19 with TRBJ1-2; D is possibly TRBD1 (6 bases). CDR3 length: 15 amino acids. Germline CDR1 and CDR2: LNHDA and SQIVND (reference sequence). V was cut by 7 bases and J by 4 bases, with 19 bases left in between. This chain's CDR3 is CASNLGTSFSYGYTF. CDR3 bases: TGTGCCAGTAACCTCGGGACATCCTTCTCCTATGGCTACACCTTC.

V and J are TRBV21-1 and TRBJ1-5. TRBV21-1 is described as a pseudogene. The CDR3 contains 15 residues. For the CDR3, the DNA is TGTGCCAGCAGCAAAGCCCCGGGGAGCAATCAGCCCCAGCATTTT. Amino acid sequence: CASSKAPGSNQPQHF.

V and J are TRBV6-4 and TRBJ2-1, with 8 bases lining up with TRBD2. V lost 3 bases to trimming and J lost 3 bases; unmatched junction nucleotides: 4. This CDR3 has 15 residues. Germline V gene sequence: CDR1 MRHNA, CDR2 SNTAGT. The chain's CDR3 is CASSEELADYNEQFF. The CDR3 nucleotides are TGTGCCAGCAGTGAAGAACTAGCGGACTACAATGAGCAGTTCTTC.

The V and J genes are TRBV9 and TRBJ1-4; a possible D gene is TRBD1 (6 bases). The CDR3 contains 15 residues. Trimming cost V 4 bases and J 0 bases, with 10 bases left between them. The germline V gene has CDR1 SGDLS and CDR2 YYNGEE. DNA for the CDR3: TGTGCCAGCAGCTTCCAGGGGACAACTAATGAAAAACTGTTTTTT. It yields the protein CASSFQGTTNEKLFF.

The CDR3 sequence is CASIPAGRVTGNTIYF. As DNA, the CDR3 is TGTGCCAGTATCCCTGCGGGCAGGGTAACTGGAAACACCATATATTTT. The chain links TRBV19 to TRBJ1-3; D might be TRBD1 (5 bases). The CDR3 has 16 residues. The V and J ends lost 7 bases and 2 bases respectively, with 18 bases between them. CDR1 and CDR2 (germline): LNHDA, SQIVND (reference sequence).

This clone showed up just a few times. The J gene is TRBJ1-5, the V gene TRBV28, with TRBD1 identical over 9 bases. Germline V gives CDR1 MDHEN, CDR2 SYDVKM. J gave up 5 bases and V 5 bases, and 7 bases lay outside the gene matches. This CDR3 contains 15 residues. This chain's CDR3 is CASSRGTGWDQPQHF. The CDR3 coding sequence is TGTGCCAGCAGTAGGGGGACAGGGTGGGATCAGCCCCAGCATTTT.

This clone was picked up one time. J is TRBJ1-3 and V is TRBV28, with unresolved D. The CDR3 spans 13 residues. Germline CDR1 is MDHEN and CDR2 is SYDVKM. Trimming stripped 4 bases from V and 3 bases from J, with 7 bases between. CDR3 DNA sequence: TGTGCCAGCAGTTGGGATATTGGAAACACCATATATTTT. Translated, it gives CASSWDIGNTIYF.

The rearrangement uses TRBV4-1 and TRBJ2-5, with D possibly matching TRBD2 (6 bases). CDR1 is MGHRA and CDR2 is YSYEKL in the germline V gene. The CDR3 covers 14 residues. V was shortened by 3 bases and J by 5 bases, with 13 bases between the two germline ends. The CDR3 loop is CASSHPLAIETQYF. CDR3 bases: TGCGCCAGCAGCCACCCACTAGCAATCGAGACCCAGTACTTC.

The rearrangement joins TRBV7-2 to TRBJ1-2; a weak D match, TRBD1 (5 bases). Trimming shortened V by 5 bases and J by 0 bases, and 7 bases separated the two germline ends. The CDR3 extends over 13 amino acids. The germline gives CDR1 SGHTA, CDR2 FQGNSA. The CDR3 nucleotides read TGTGCCAGCAGCGCACAGGCTAACTATGGCTACACCTTC. The encoded protein is CASSAQANYGYTF.

The rearrangement joins TRBV5-1 to TRBJ1-6; 9 nucleotides line up with TRBD1. Germline CDR1 is SGHRS and CDR2 is YFSETQ. The length of the CDR3 is 15 residues. The V and J ends lost 3 bases and 10 bases, in that order; junction bases with no gene match: 8. CDR3 nucleotide sequence: TGCGCCAGCAGCTCCCGACAGGGGGTAAACTCACCCCTCCACTTT. Protein product: CASSSRQGVNSPLHF.

V gene TRBV7-2 combines with J gene TRBJ2-5; D not resolved. The CDR3 is 11 residues long. The germline gives CDR1 SGHTA, CDR2 FQGNSA. The V end lost 5 bases, the J end lost 5 bases, and 6 bases lay between the germline ends. The CDR3 is CASSLLETQYF. The CDR3 DNA is TGTGCCAGCAGCCTCTTGGAGACCCAGTACTTC.

The CDR3 loop is CASSPGQGNQPQHF. CDR3 coding DNA: TGTGCCAGCAGCCCCGGACAGGGGAATCAGCCCCAGCATTTT. J is TRBJ1-5 and V is TRBV5-4, with TRBD1 matching 9 bases. V lost 4 bases and J lost 4; bases outside the gene matches: 3. Germline loops: CDR1 SGHNT, CDR2 YYREEE (reference sequence). The CDR3 contains 14 residues.

The chain uses TRBV9 and TRBJ2-6, with TRBD1 matching 7 bases. V gave up 4 bases and J gave up 1 base; unmatched junction bases: 8. The CDR3 length is 17 residues. The germline CDR1 and CDR2 sequences are SGDLS and YYNGEE. The chain's CDR3 is CASSKQGPTSGANVLTF. For the CDR3, the DNA is TGTGCCAGCAGCAAACAGGGGCCCACATCTGGGGCCAACGTCCTGACTTTC. Full variable domain (missing parts from reference TRBV9 and TRBJ2-6): DSGVTQTPKHLITATGQRVTLRCSPRSGDLSVYWYQQSLDQGLQFLIQYYNGEERAKGNILERFSAQQFPDLHSELNLSSLELGDSALYFCASSKQGPTSGANVLTFGAGSRLTVL.

The chain joins TRBV6-1 to TRBJ1-6; D not certain. In germline, CDR1 is MNHNS, CDR2 SASEGT. This CDR3 region has 17 residues. V lost 1 base and J 1 base, leaving 11 bases between the germline ends. The CDR3 is CASSEEGWGSYNSPLHF. CDR3 nucleotide sequence: TGTGCCAGCAGTGAAGAAGGGTGGGGTTCCTATAATTCACCCCTCCACTTT.

This sequence joins TRBV18 and TRBJ1-2; tentatively, D is TRBD1 (6 bases). From germline, CDR1 is KGHSH and CDR2 LQKENI. This CDR3 region has 13 residues. Trimming took off 0 bases at V and 8 bases at J, with 10 bases between the two ends. CDR3 DNA sequence: TGTGCCAGCTCACCACCGGGGGCAGGAGGCTACACCTTC. Translated: CASSPPGAGGYTF. Drawing the rest from reference TRBV18 and TRBJ1-2, the complete variable domain is NAGVMQNPRHLVRRRGQEARLRCSPMKGHSHVYWYRQLPEEGLKFMVYLQKENIIDESGMPKERFSAEFPKEGPSILRIQQVVRGDSAAYFCASSPPGAGGYTFGSGTRLTVV.

In DNA form, the CDR3 reads TGCGCCAGCAGCGTAAGACAGGGTGGCGGAGAGACCCAGTACTTC. This translates into CASSVRQGGGETQYF. The chain links TRBV5-1 to TRBJ2-5; TRBD1 aligns across 7 bases. V was pared by 4 bases and J by 4 bases, with 10 bases of the junction left unmatched. The CDR3 sequence is 15 residues long. Germline lookup yields CDR1 SGHRS and CDR2 YFSETQ.